This T cell receptor beta chain was captured by sequencing in a study of sequential checkpoint blockade in melanoma. Study as a whole: Patients were randomized 1:1 to nivolumab-then-ipilimumab or ipilimumab-then-nivolumab first-line.

Described treatment: randomized to nivolumab then ipilimumab (arm A) or the reverse (arm B). DNA-damaging chemotherapy had not been given to any patient beforehand. V shed 2 bases and J shed 7 bases, with 12 bases lying between them. Germline V lookup: CDR1 MNHNY, CDR2 SVGAGI (reference sequence). This CDR3 contains 14 residues. TCRdb keeps only in-frame clones here, not all; method: immunoSEQ multiplex PCR. The data show about 22,000 clones, with around 70% seen just once and roughly a fifth held by the top ten. This TCR derives from a human donor with melanoma. The source was CD8+ T cells sorted from blood (inferred from file names), collected from a patient given nivolumab and ipilimumab in sequence. This rearrangement joins TRBV6-6 to TRBJ2-1, with D possibly matching TRBD2 (7 bases). Here the CDR3 DNA reads TGTGCCAGCAGTTACGTCGGGGGGCAAAATGAGCAGTTCTTC. As protein: CASSYVGGQNEQFF.